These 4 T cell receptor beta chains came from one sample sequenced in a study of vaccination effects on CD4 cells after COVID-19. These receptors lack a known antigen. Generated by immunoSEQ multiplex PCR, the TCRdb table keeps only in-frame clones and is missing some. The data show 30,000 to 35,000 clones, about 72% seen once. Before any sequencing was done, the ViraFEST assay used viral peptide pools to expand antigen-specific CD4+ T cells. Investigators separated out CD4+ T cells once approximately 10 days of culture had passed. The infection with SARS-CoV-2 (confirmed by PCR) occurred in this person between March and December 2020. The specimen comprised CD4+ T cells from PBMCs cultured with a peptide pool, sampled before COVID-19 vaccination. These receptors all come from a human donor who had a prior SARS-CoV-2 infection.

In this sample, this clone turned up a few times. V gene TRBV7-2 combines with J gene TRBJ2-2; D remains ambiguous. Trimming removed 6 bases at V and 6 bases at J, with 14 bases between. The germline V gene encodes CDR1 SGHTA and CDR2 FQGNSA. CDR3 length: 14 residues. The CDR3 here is CASSFSEASGELFF. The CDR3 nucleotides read TGTGCCAGCAGTTTTAGTGAAGCGTCCGGGGAGCTGTTTTTT.

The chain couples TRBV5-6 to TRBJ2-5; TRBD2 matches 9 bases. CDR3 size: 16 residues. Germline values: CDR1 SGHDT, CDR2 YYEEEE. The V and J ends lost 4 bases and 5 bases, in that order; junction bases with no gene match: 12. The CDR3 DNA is TGTGCCAGCAGCCCCGGGATGGCGGGGGGGCTGGAGACCCAGTACTTC. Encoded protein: CASSPGMAGGLETQYF.

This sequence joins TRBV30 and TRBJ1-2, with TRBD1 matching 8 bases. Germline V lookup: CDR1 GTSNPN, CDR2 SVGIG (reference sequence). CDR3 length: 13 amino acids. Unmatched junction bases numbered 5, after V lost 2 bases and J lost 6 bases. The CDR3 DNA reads TGTGCCTGGAGTAGGACAGGGACTAATGGCTACACCTTC. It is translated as CAWSRTGTNGYTF.

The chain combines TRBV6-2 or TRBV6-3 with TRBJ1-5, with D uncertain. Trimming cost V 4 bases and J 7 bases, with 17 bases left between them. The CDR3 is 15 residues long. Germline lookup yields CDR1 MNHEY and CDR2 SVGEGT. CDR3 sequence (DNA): TGTGCCAGCAGTTCGGCTGGTACGGTCGGGCAGCCCCAGCATTTT. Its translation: CASSSAGTVGQPQHF.